The clone carrying this T cell receptor beta chain was seen a single time. Antigen specificity is unknown. A read error may account for a junction end that differs from germline. This record belongs to a study of vaccination effects on CD4 cells after COVID-19. The assay was immunoSEQ multiplex PCR, and TCRdb's table has in-frame clones only and misses some. The sample includes some 40,000 clones, about 78% of them seen just once. CDR1 and CDR2 from the germline V gene are SGHTA and FQGNSA. The CDR3 consists of 13 residues. Viral peptide pools were used in the ViraFEST assay to expand antigen-specific CD4+ T cells, and sequencing came afterward. With approximately 10 days of culture completed, CD4+ T cells were isolated. Documented for the person is a PCR-confirmed SARS-CoV-2 infection occurring between March and December 2020.

This clonotype was sampled from a human donor who had a prior SARS-CoV-2 infection. Sequenced material: CD4+ T cells from PBMCs cultured with HCoV-NL63 spike peptides, taken before COVID-19 vaccination. The chain couples TRBV7-2 to TRBJ2-7; 11 bases fit TRBD2. The CDR3 reads CASSYTGTSGLGF. The CDR3 DNA follows: TGTGCCAGCAGCTACACCGGGACTAGCGGCCTGGGCTTC. The variable domain in full, completed from reference TRBV7-2 and TRBJ2-7, reads GAGVSQSPSNKVTEKGKDVELRCDPISGHTALYWYRQSLGQGLEFLIYFQGNSAPDKSGLPSDRFSAERTGGSVSTLTIQRTQQEDSAVYLCASSYTGTSGLGFGPGTRLTVT.